Listed here are 29 T cell receptor beta chains from one sample, sequenced in a study of blood T cell repertoires in COVID-19. Some clones are missing from TCRdb's copy, which holds only in-frame ones; the method was immunoSEQ multiplex PCR. The table shows about 170,000 clones, with around 87% occurring only once. The specimen was peripheral blood. Source of these receptors: a man aged 18 to 29 with active or convalescent COVID-19.

The V call is TRBV6-5, the J call TRBJ1-1, with 7 bases that match TRBD1. Trimming at V came to 6 bases and at J to 3 bases, leaving 10 bases not matched to a gene. Germline CDR1 reads MNHEY; CDR2 reads SVGAGI. The CDR3 extends over 15 amino acids. CDR3 sequence reads: CASRQDRVGYTEAFF. The CDR3 region has the DNA TGTGCCAGCAGGCAAGACAGGGTGGGGTACACTGAAGCTTTCTTT.

CDR3 DNA: TGTGCCAGCAGCTTAAACCGGGGCGGGAGGGATGCAGATACGCAGTATTTT. It specifies CASSLNRGGRDADTQYF. The chain joins TRBV7-8 to TRBJ2-3; 9 bases line up with TRBD2. The CDR3 extends over 17 amino acids. The trim removed 2 bases at V and 4 bases at J, leaving 10 bases unmatched. Germline V gene sequence: CDR1 SGHVS, CDR2 FQNEAQ.

CDR3 residues: CASSLVDKYPETQYF. In nucleotides, the CDR3 is TGTGCCAGCAGCTTGGTTGACAAATATCCAGAGACCCAGTACTTC. The V and J genes are TRBV5-8 and TRBJ2-5; D gene unclear. Germline values: CDR1 SGHTS, CDR2 YDEGEE. Trimming pared 0 bases from V and 4 bases from J, leaving 13 bases between. The CDR3 has 15 amino acids.

This sequence joins TRBV9 and TRBJ1-6; D is ambiguous. Germline V CDR1 and CDR2: SGDLS, YYNGEE. V shed 3 bases and J shed 6 bases, with 10 bases lying between them. The CDR3 has 14 amino acids. The CDR3 spells CASSEEAVNSPLHF. The CDR3, as DNA: TGTGCCAGCAGCGAGGAGGCAGTTAATTCACCCCTCCACTTT. Filled out from reference TRBV9 and TRBJ1-6, the complete variable domain reads DSGVTQTPKHLITATGQRVTLRCSPRSGDLSVYWYQQSLDQGLQFLIQYYNGEERAKGNILERFSAQQFPDLHSELNLSSLELGDSALYFCASSEEAVNSPLHFGNGTRLTVT.

This clone was seen more than once but under ten times. The V and J genes are TRBV4-2 and TRBJ2-3, with 10 bases identical to TRBD2. J was trimmed by 8 bases and V by 0 bases; bases with no gene match: 17. Germline V CDR1 and CDR2: LGHNA, YNFKEQ. The CDR3 totals 19 residues. The DNA of the CDR3 is TGTGCCAGCAGCCAAGAACTTGGGAGCGTACTAGCGGGATGGGGTACGCAGTATTTT. Protein sequence: CASSQELGSVLAGWGTQYF.

Only a few counts were recorded for this clone. The rearrangement joins TRBV10-2 to TRBJ1-2, with D unclear. The germline V gene has CDR1 WSHSY and CDR2 SAAADI. Trimming shortened V by 0 bases and J by 12 bases, and 20 bases separated the two germline ends. CDR3 length: 15 residues. CDR3 nucleotides: TGCGCCAGCAGTGAGTCAGGAGGGAATCACTGGTCGAACACCTTC. Protein: CASSESGGNHWSNTF.

The J gene is TRBJ1-1, the V gene TRBV7-6; TRBD1 is a possible D gene (5 bases). Per the germline V gene, CDR1 is SGHVS and CDR2 is FNYEAQ. V lost 5 bases to trimming and J lost 0 bases, with 13 bases between them. This CDR3 spans 15 amino acids. As DNA, the CDR3 is TGTGCCAGCAGCGGAGGGTCAGGGATGAACACTGAAGCTTTCTTT. It codes for CASSGGSGMNTEAFF.

This chain links TRBV5-3 with TRBJ1-2, with D unresolved. TRBV5-3 is an ORF for which the function is uncertain. This CDR3 spans 15 amino acids. Trimming shortened V by 0 bases and J by 2 bases, and 11 bases separated the two germline ends. CDR3 residues: CARSLAGRLNYGYTF. CDR3 sequence (DNA): TGTGCCAGAAGCTTGGCTGGCAGGCTCAACTATGGCTACACCTTC.

V usage is TRBV9 and J usage is TRBJ2-1; 8 positions match TRBD1. In germline, CDR1 is SGDLS, CDR2 YYNGEE. The CDR3 totals 15 residues. V shed 2 bases, J shed 5 bases, and the junction held 6 bases outside the gene matches. This CDR3 is CASSVIQGAHNEQFF. CDR3 nucleotides: TGTGCCAGCAGCGTCATCCAGGGGGCCCACAATGAGCAGTTCTTC.

The chain joins TRBV7-9 to TRBJ2-7, with 9 bases lining up with TRBD1. This CDR3 has 14 amino acids. V gave up 5 bases and J gave up 5 bases; unmatched junction bases: 7. Germline values: CDR1 SEHNR, CDR2 FQNEAQ (reference sequence). The CDR3 nucleotides are TGTGCCAGCAGCCCAGGGACAGGGTCGGACGAGCAGTACGTC. Protein sequence: CASSPGTGSDEQYV.

The gene calls are TRBV3-1 (or the pseudogene TRBV3-2) and TRBJ2-5, with 11 bases fitting TRBD2. Germline CDR1 LGHDT, CDR2 YNNKEL (reference sequence). The CDR3 totals 15 residues. The trim removed 4 bases at V and 2 bases at J, leaving 3 bases unmatched. The CDR3 DNA reads TGTGCCAGCAGCCCGACTAGCGGGATACAAGAGACCCAGTACTTC. Amino acids: CASSPTSGIQETQYF.

The genes are TRBV7-2 and TRBJ2-7; D might be TRBD2 (6 bases). The CDR3 runs to 14 residues. In germline, CDR1 is SGHTA, CDR2 FQGNSA. The V gene lost 0 bases and the J gene lost 5 bases, with 11 bases spanning the gap. This CDR3 is CASSLAGGEDEQYF. The CDR3 DNA follows: TGTGCCAGCAGCTTAGCGGGAGGTGAGGACGAGCAGTACTTC.

This chain links TRBV27 with TRBJ1-3; D remains unclear. Trimming removed 0 bases at V and 2 bases at J, with 5 bases between. The CDR3 has 14 residues. Germline V gene data show CDR1 as MNHEY and CDR2 as SMNVEV (reference sequence). The CDR3 spells CASSLSRAGNTIYF. CDR3 nucleotides: TGTGCCAGCAGTTTATCGAGGGCTGGAAACACCATATATTTT.

J is TRBJ1-2 and V is TRBV5-4, with TRBD1 identical over 10 bases. This CDR3 is built from 16 residues. Germline-derived CDR1 and CDR2 are SGHNT and YYREEE (reference sequence). V was pared by 2 bases and J by 5 bases, with 9 bases of the junction left unmatched. CDR3 amino acids: CASSLGRGTGVYGYTF. In DNA, the CDR3 is TGTGCCAGCAGCTTAGGACGAGGGACAGGGGTATATGGCTACACCTTC.

This chain joins TRBV6-5 and TRBJ1-5; D may be TRBD1 (5 bases). The V gene lost 9 bases and the J gene lost 7 bases, with 19 bases spanning the gap. Germline-derived CDR1 and CDR2 are MNHEY and SVGAGI. The CDR3 totals 14 residues. Here the CDR3 reads CASIEDSPRQPQHF. For the CDR3, the DNA is TGTGCCAGTATCGAAGACAGCCCAAGACAGCCCCAGCATTTT.

This chain connects TRBV11-3 to TRBJ2-7; D may be TRBD1 (5 bases). This CDR3 region has 12 residues. The germline CDR1 and CDR2 sequences are SGHNT and YENEEA. Trimming cost V 3 bases and J 4 bases, with 7 bases left between them. CDR3 in amino acids: CASSLTAYEQYF. Written as DNA, the CDR3 is TGTGCCAGCAGCTTGACAGCTTACGAGCAGTACTTC. Drawing the rest from reference TRBV11-3 and TRBJ2-7, the complete variable domain is EAGVVQSPRYKIIEKKQPVAFWCNPISGHNTLYWYLQNLGQGPELLIRYENEEAVDDSQLPKDRFSAERLKGVDSTLKIQPAELGDSAVYLCASSLTAYEQYFGPGTRLTVT.

The chain joins TRBV28 to TRBJ1-1, with a weak D call TRBD1 (5 bases). Trimming took off 4 bases at V and 11 bases at J, with 32 bases between the two ends. From germline, CDR1 is MDHEN and CDR2 SYDVKM. The length of the CDR3 is 18 residues. CDR3 residues: CASSSHEPPWVRGGLAFF. The CDR3, as DNA: TGTGCCAGCAGTTCCCATGAACCCCCTTGGGTTAGGGGAGGTTTGGCTTTCTTT.

This clone has only a few counts. The V gene is TRBV12-3 or TRBV12-4, the J gene TRBJ2-1; unclear D gene. This CDR3 has 12 residues. Trimming left V 6 bases short and J 7 bases short, with 10 bases between. The CDR3 coding sequence is TGTGCCAGCAGCCAGACACTGAATGAGCAGTTCTTC. Protein product: CASSQTLNEQFF.

This clone has only one observation. The chain uses TRBV7-2 and TRBJ1-1; maybe TRBD1 (6 bases). The CDR3 length is 14 residues. Germline V CDR1 and CDR2: SGHTA, FQGNSA. Trimming took off 4 bases at V and 5 bases at J, with 14 bases between the two ends. The CDR3 DNA follows: TGTGCCAGCAGCTGGGGAGGGGGGAGGACTGAAGCTTTCTTT. It yields the protein CASSWGGGRTEAFF.

CDR3 loop: CASSHETGIGYTF. CDR3 coding DNA: TGTGCCAGCAGCCACGAGACAGGGATCGGCTACACCTTC. The chain couples TRBV3-1 (or the pseudogene TRBV3-2) to TRBJ1-2; 7 nucleotides line up with TRBD1. The CDR3 runs 13 residues. Trimming removed 3 bases from V and 8 bases from J; junction bases left unmatched: 6. Germline lookup yields CDR1 LGHDT and CDR2 YNNKEL (reference sequence).

The chain carries TRBV6-5 and TRBJ1-5, with 7 nucleotides matching TRBD1. Germline assignment: CDR1 MNHEY and CDR2 SVGAGI. V shed 10 bases and J 0 bases; nucleotides not matched to a gene: 9. This CDR3 contains 15 residues. The CDR3 region is CATRDRFYSNQPQHF. DNA for the CDR3: TGTGCCACCCGGGACAGATTTTATAGCAATCAGCCCCAGCATTTT.

The CDR3 is CASTLPTGPNTEAFF. In nucleotides, the CDR3 is TGCGCCAGCACACTCCCGACAGGACCGAACACTGAAGCTTTCTTT. The chain uses TRBV5-1 and TRBJ1-1, with TRBD1 as a possible D gene (6 bases). V dropped 6 bases and J dropped 1 base, with 16 bases sitting between them. Germline CDR1 SGHRS, CDR2 YFSETQ. The CDR3 extends over 15 amino acids.

V usage is TRBV20-1 and J usage is TRBJ1-1; D remains ambiguous. V was cut by 8 bases and J by 2 bases, with 9 bases left in between. This CDR3 comprises 11 residues. The germline V gene encodes CDR1 DFQATT and CDR2 SNEGSKA (reference sequence). The CDR3 protein is CSWEGNTEAFF. CDR3 nucleotides: TGCAGTTGGGAGGGTAACACTGAAGCTTTCTTT.

V is TRBV7-2 and J is TRBJ1-5; no definite D call. Trimming stripped 1 base from V and 2 bases from J, with 12 bases between. This CDR3 contains 16 residues. The germline V gene encodes CDR1 SGHTA and CDR2 FQGNSA. The CDR3 nucleotides read TGTGCCAGCAGCTTAGACGCCCCACGGGGCAATCAGCCCCAGCATTTT. The encoded protein is CASSLDAPRGNQPQHF.

The rearrangement links TRBV9 to TRBJ1-2, with D possibly TRBD1 on 6 matching bases. This CDR3 is built from 13 residues. V was pared by 4 bases and J by 8 bases, with 15 bases between. The V gene's germline CDR1 is SGDLS and CDR2 YYNGEE. The CDR3 protein is CASSQNRAGGYTF. Written as DNA, the CDR3 is TGTGCCAGCAGCCAAAACAGGGCTGGAGGCTACACCTTC.

V and J are TRBV5-5 and TRBJ1-1; D is uncertain. CDR3 length: 14 residues. The germline gives CDR1 SGHKS, CDR2 YYEKEE (reference sequence). The V end was cut by 1 base, the J end by 1 base, with 8 bases between. CDR3: CASSLSRENTEAFF. For the CDR3, the DNA is TGTGCCAGCAGCTTGAGTCGGGAGAACACTGAAGCTTTCTTT.

The J gene is TRBJ2-6, the V gene TRBV19, with D possibly being TRBD1 (6 bases). The germline V gene encodes CDR1 LNHDA and CDR2 SQIVND (reference sequence). V lost 6 bases and J 1 base, leaving 19 bases between the germline ends. The CDR3 contains 18 residues. The CDR3 region is CASSPAGTRLSGANVLTF. The CDR3 DNA follows: TGTGCCAGTAGCCCCGCCGGGACAAGGTTATCTGGGGCCAACGTCCTGACTTTC.

The sample holds a few counts of this clone. This sample also contains other DNA sequences that code for the same CDR3. V usage is TRBV6-4 and J usage is TRBJ1-1; unclear D gene. The CDR3 totals 11 residues. The germline V gene encodes CDR1 MRHNA and CDR2 SNTAGT. The V and J ends lost 9 bases and 5 bases respectively, with 10 bases between them. The CDR3 nucleotides read TGTGCCAGTCGTGGCGGAACTGAAGCTTTCTTT. Translating gives CASRGGTEAFF.

V and J are TRBV7-9 and TRBJ2-7; TRBD2 might be the D (5 bases). Germline lookup yields CDR1 SEHNR and CDR2 FQNEAQ (reference sequence). This CDR3 is built from 16 residues. The V end was cut by 5 bases, the J end by 0 bases, with 17 bases between. CDR3 DNA: TGTGCCAGCAGCCCCCAAGAGGGCTTGAGCTCCTACGAGCAGTACTTC. Encoded protein: CASSPQEGLSSYEQYF. Together with reference TRBV7-9 and TRBJ2-7, the CDR3 gives the full variable domain: DTGVSQNPRHKITKRGQNVTFRCDPISEHNRLYWYRQTLGQGPEFLTYFQNEAQLEKSRLLSDRFSAERPKGSFSTLEIQRTEQGDSAMYLCASSPQEGLSSYEQYFGPGTRLTVT.